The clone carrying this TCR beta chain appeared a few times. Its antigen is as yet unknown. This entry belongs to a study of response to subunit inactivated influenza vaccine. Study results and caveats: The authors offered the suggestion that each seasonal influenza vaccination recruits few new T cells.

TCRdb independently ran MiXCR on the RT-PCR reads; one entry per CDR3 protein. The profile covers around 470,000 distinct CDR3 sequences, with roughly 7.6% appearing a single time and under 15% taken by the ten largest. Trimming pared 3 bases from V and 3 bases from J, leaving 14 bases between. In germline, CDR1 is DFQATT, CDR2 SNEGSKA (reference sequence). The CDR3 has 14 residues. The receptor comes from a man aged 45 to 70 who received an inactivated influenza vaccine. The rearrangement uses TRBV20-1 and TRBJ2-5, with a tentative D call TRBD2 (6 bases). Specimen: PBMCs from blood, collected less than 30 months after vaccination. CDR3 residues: CSASLFGGKETQYF. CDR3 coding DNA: TGCAGTGCTAGCCTCTTCGGGGGAAAAGAGACCCAGTACTTC.